This paragraph reports one T cell receptor (beta chain). What it binds is unknown. TCRdb's copy holds only in-frame clones and misses some; the assay was immunoSEQ multiplex PCR. The table has about 24,000 clones, approximately 89% seen once. The record originates from a study of OX40 agonist ivuxolimab in advanced cancers. Whole-study results and caveats: Some patients without response likewise showed low normalized clonal expansion. Partial responders receiving 0.1-3.0 mg/kg showed among the lowest clonal expansion.

The CDR3 covers 16 residues. V was trimmed by 0 bases and J by 0 bases, leaving 13 bases between them. The germline V gene has CDR1 SGHRS and CDR2 YFSETQ. Autoimmune disease history or systemic immunosuppression was exclusionary. Researchers took blood at baseline, on cycle 4 day 1, and on cycle 7 day 1. This chain connects TRBV5-1 to TRBJ2-7, with D hard to call. This TCR was sampled from an adult with an advanced solid tumor such as melanoma, head and neck, liver or kidney cancer. This material consisted of CD4+ or CD8+ T cells sorted from blood, taken in a trial of the OX40 agonist ivuxolimab. CDR3 coding DNA: TGCGCCAGCAGCTTGGCAGATAGACATAGCTCCTACGAGCAGTACTTC. This codes for CASSLADRHSSYEQYF.